The next 24 T cell receptor beta chains were all read from a single sample in a study of low-dose radiotherapy and immunotherapy resistance in tumors. The sample's time point: after trial treatment. Treatment described: LDRT plus nivolumab, ipilimumab, low-dose cyclophosphamide and aspirin (RACIN trial). Primers used for first-strand cDNA, a TRAV- and TRBV-specific set, covered both alpha and beta chains. The TCRs were subjected to amplification over approximately 20 PCR cycles employing a constant-region primer in conjunction with a V-primer adapter. TCRdb processed the reads anew with MiXCR; each CDR3 protein has one entry. The sample has approximately 42,000 distinct CDR3 sequences, 20% to 25% seen once; the top ten hold 10%. Source: PBMCs, taken after low-dose radiotherapy plus immunotherapy. The receptors derive from a male donor with prostate cancer.

This clonotype was detected ten times or more. This chain links TRBV6-6 with TRBJ2-7, with D possibly being TRBD1 (6 bases). Germline V CDR1 and CDR2: MNHNY, SVGAGI (reference sequence). This CDR3 spans 15 amino acids. Trimming removed 0 bases at V and 2 bases at J, with 11 bases between. The CDR3 reads CASSYSQGLTYEQYF. CDR3 coding DNA: TGTGCCAGCAGTTACTCCCAGGGGTTAACCTACGAGCAGTACTTC.

This clonotype was picked up many times. This chain connects TRBV6-6 to TRBJ1-5, with D possibly matching TRBD1 (5 bases). Germline CDR1 MNHNY, CDR2 SVGAGI (reference sequence). CDR3 length equals 16 residues. V lost 7 bases and J 1 base, leaving 17 bases between the germline ends. CDR3 sequence reads: CASTPLGGDSNQPQHF. In DNA, the CDR3 is TGTGCCAGCACCCCCCTTGGGGGAGACAGCAATCAGCCCCAGCATTTT.

This clonotype was seen repeatedly, ten times or more. The CDR3 DNA follows: TGTGCCAGCAGCCAAGGGGGGCCTAGCGGGAGGAATGAGCAGTTCTTC. Translation gives CASSQGGPSGRNEQFF. The V call is TRBV3-1, the J call TRBJ2-1; 11 bases line up with TRBD2. The CDR3 covers 16 residues. Germline assignment: CDR1 LGHDT and CDR2 YNNKEL (reference sequence). V lost 1 base and J lost 7; bases outside the gene matches: 6.

The chain couples TRBV29-1 to TRBJ2-1; D ambiguous. This CDR3 comprises 14 residues. CDR1 and CDR2 (germline): SQVTM, ANQGSEA. Trimming removed 1 base from V and 8 bases from J, with 15 bases in between. DNA for the CDR3: TGCAGCGTTGAAGGATCCGTTGGCTTGGATGAGCAGTTCTTC. Translating gives CSVEGSVGLDEQFF.

This clonotype turned up a few times. It differs at one base from a far larger clone, so likely a read error. This chain connects TRBV27 to TRBJ2-7; 11 bases fit TRBD1. The CDR3 is made up of 16 amino acids. V shed 5 bases and J 7 bases; nucleotides not matched to a gene: 13. Looked up from germline, CDR1 is MNHEY and CDR2 is SMNVEV (reference sequence). CDR3 sequence: CASSDSGTGGYNEQYF. In DNA form, the CDR3 reads TGTGCCAGCAGTGATTCCGGGACAGGGGGATACAATGAGCAGTACTTC.

This chain joins TRBV7-3 and TRBJ2-7; no definite D call. The germline V gene has CDR1 SGHTA and CDR2 FQGTGA. V was pared by 8 bases and J by 4 bases, with 15 bases between. The CDR3 runs 13 residues. The CDR3 loop is CASDEGRPYEQYF. CDR3 bases: TGTGCCAGCGATGAAGGACGTCCTTACGAGCAGTACTTC.

As regards this clonotype: A far larger clone lies a single base away; this is likely a read error. CDR3 protein: CASSQVDVPISHEQYF. The CDR3 DNA is TGCGCCAGCAGCCAAGTCGACGTTCCCATCTCCCACGAGCAGTACTTC. The chain employs TRBV1 and TRBJ2-7. TRBV1 is an annotated pseudogene. This CDR3 has 16 amino acids.

As regards this clonotype: This sequence is one base from a far larger clone and is likely a read error. The chain joins TRBV27 to TRBJ2-1; 7 bases are a match to TRBD1. Germline V gene lookup returns CDR1 MNHEY and CDR2 SMNVEV (reference sequence). CDR3 length: 15 amino acids. CDR3 region: CASSYYRGQKNERFF. In nucleotides, the CDR3 is TGTGCCAGCAGTTACTATCGGGGACAGAAGAATGAGCGGTTCTTC.

This clonotype was recorded many times. The chain employs TRBV11-2 and TRBJ2-3; D is possibly TRBD1 (5 bases). The CDR3 runs to 17 residues. Trimming shortened V by 5 bases and J by 1 base, and 19 bases separated the two germline ends. Germline loops: CDR1 SGHAT, CDR2 FQNNGV. CDR3 residues: CASSPRLGWGGTDTQYF. CDR3 DNA: TGTGCCAGCAGCCCGAGATTGGGATGGGGCGGCACAGATACGCAGTATTTT.

Concerning this clonotype: A far larger clone is one nucleotide away, so this likely arose from a read error. The rearrangement uses TRBV28 and TRBJ2-5; perhaps TRBD1 as D (6 bases). Deletions cut 4 bases from V and 11 bases from J, with 20 bases between. Germline values: CDR1 MDHEN, CDR2 SYDVKM. CDR3 size: 14 residues. The CDR3, as DNA: TGTGCCAGCAGTTGGGACACCTTAACGAATATTCAGTACTTC. This sequence encodes CASSWDTLTNIQYF.

This clonotype was picked up many times. The chain joins TRBV6-1 to TRBJ1-5; TRBD1 matches 8 bases. The length of the CDR3 is 14 residues. Per germline, CDR1 MNHNS and CDR2 SASEGT. V trimming: 7 bases; J trimming: 2 bases; junction bases outside the gene matches: 4. The CDR3 DNA reads as TGTGCCAGCACCAGGGGACAGGGCAATCAGCCCCAGCATTTT. It encodes CASTRGQGNQPQHF.

At least ten counts were recorded for this clonotype. The chain carries TRBV9 and TRBJ2-1, with D perhaps matching TRBD1 (5 bases). The CDR3 totals 16 residues. V was shortened by 0 bases and J by 5 bases, with 15 bases between the two germline ends. Germline V gene data show CDR1 as SGDLS and CDR2 as YYNGEE. CDR3 loop: CASSVEVMGRHNEQFF. In DNA, the CDR3 is TGTGCCAGCAGCGTAGAGGTGATGGGGCGGCACAATGAGCAGTTCTTC.

The genes are TRBV5-1 and TRBJ1-6, with 7 nucleotides matching TRBD1. This CDR3 comprises 15 residues. Germline V gives CDR1 SGHRS, CDR2 YFSETQ. V was clipped by 1 base and J by 7 bases; unmatched bases: 5. The CDR3 DNA is TGCGCCAGCAGCTTGACAGGGACAGCCAATTCACCCCTCCACTTT. Translating it yields CASSLTGTANSPLHF.

A word on this clonotype: One end of the junction fails to match germline, which may point to a read error. This chain connects TRBV27 to TRBJ2-6; D is unclear. The germline V gene encodes CDR1 MNHEY and CDR2 SMNVEV (reference sequence). The CDR3 consists of 12 residues. The CDR3 sequence: CATSFGANVLTF. For the CDR3, the DNA is TGTGCCACCAGTTTTGGGGCCAACGTCCTGACTTTC.

This clonotype appeared many times. This sequence joins TRBV11-3 and TRBJ2-7; no firm D call. The CDR3 has 16 residues. Trimming removed 0 bases from V and 2 bases from J, with 14 bases in between. CDR1 is SGHNT and CDR2 is YENEEA in the germline V gene. CDR3 sequence reads: CASSLDPVHGAYEQYF. CDR3 DNA: TGTGCCAGCAGCTTAGACCCGGTCCATGGGGCCTACGAGCAGTACTTC.

This clonotype was seen ten or more times. The DNA for the CDR3 is TGTGCCAGCAGTTGGGGACTAGATAATGAGCAGTTCTTC. Encoded protein: CASSWGLDNEQFF. V and J are TRBV28 and TRBJ2-1, with TRBD2 identical over 8 bases. Looked up from germline, CDR1 is MDHEN and CDR2 is SYDVKM. The CDR3 extends over 13 amino acids. The V and J ends lost 4 bases and 7 bases, in that order; junction bases with no gene match: 3.

In its sample, this clonotype was seen many times. The rearrangement links TRBV9 to TRBJ2-4, with 8 bases that match TRBD1. This CDR3 spans 14 amino acids. CDR1 and CDR2 from the germline V gene are SGDLS and YYNGEE. Losses at the gene ends were 4 bases for V and 8 bases for J; bases not matched to a gene: 8. The CDR3 protein is CASSNSGQGYIQYF. CDR3 DNA sequence: TGTGCCAGCAGCAACTCTGGACAGGGCTACATTCAGTACTTC. The whole variable domain, remainder taken from reference TRBV9 and TRBJ2-4, is DSGVTQTPKHLITATGQRVTLRCSPRSGDLSVYWYQQSLDQGLQFLIQYYNGEERAKGNILERFSAQQFPDLHSELNLSSLELGDSALYFCASSNSGQGYIQYFGAGTRLSVL.

The chain uses TRBV28 and TRBJ2-3; D could derive from TRBD1 or TRBD2 (5 bases each). V was trimmed by 7 bases and J by 1 base, leaving 15 bases between them. The CDR3 length is 15 residues. Looked up from germline, CDR1 is MDHEN and CDR2 is SYDVKM. The CDR3 DNA reads TGTGCCAGCACCACGCGTGTGGGGGGCACAGATACGCAGTATTTT. Translation gives CASTTRVGGTDTQYF.

By share, this clonotype counts as large. This sequence joins TRBV25-1 and TRBJ2-5, with D perhaps matching TRBD1 or TRBD2 (5 bases each). Germline lookup yields CDR1 MGHDK and CDR2 SYGVNS. The V gene lost 4 bases and the J gene lost 5 bases, with 23 bases spanning the gap. This CDR3 spans 17 amino acids. The CDR3 nucleotides are TGTGCCAGCAGTGTGCCGTCCGGGACGGTGGATCGGGAGACCCAGTACTTC. It yields the protein CASSVPSGTVDRETQYF.

Ten or more counts support this clonotype. The CDR3 protein is CASSRYTGDYSPLHF. CDR3 bases: TGTGCCAGCAGTCGTTATACAGGGGATTATTCACCCCTCCACTTT. The chain joins TRBV28 to TRBJ1-6; 7 nucleotides line up with TRBD1. From germline, CDR1 is MDHEN and CDR2 SYDVKM. The CDR3 extends over 15 amino acids. The V gene end was trimmed by 5 bases and the J gene end by 8 bases; junction bases not matched to a gene: 9.

At least ten counts were recorded for this clonotype. V is TRBV2 and J is TRBJ1-4; possibly TRBD1 for D (6 bases). Germline lookup yields CDR1 SNHLY and CDR2 FYNNEI. V was clipped by 4 bases and J by 4 bases, with 10 bases between them. The CDR3 runs to 14 residues. The CDR3: CASSVTGLNEKLFF. CDR3 DNA: TGTGCCAGCAGTGTAACAGGGCTTAATGAAAAACTGTTTTTT.

In its sample, this clonotype was seen many times. The V call is TRBV7-2, the J call TRBJ2-1; 7 bases line up with TRBD2. V gave up 4 bases and J gave up 0 bases; unmatched junction bases: 15. The germline V gene has CDR1 SGHTA and CDR2 FQGNSA. The CDR3 spans 19 residues. DNA for the CDR3: TGTGCCAGCAGCTCAACCCGTTCTAGCGGATTAAGCTCCTACAATGAGCAGTTCTTC. This encodes CASSSTRSSGLSSYNEQFF.

This chain joins TRBV6-1 and TRBJ1-2, with 8 nucleotides matching TRBD1. The CDR3 spans 14 residues. The trim removed 5 bases at V and 8 bases at J, leaving 10 bases unmatched. Germline lookup yields CDR1 MNHNS and CDR2 SASEGT. Written as DNA, the CDR3 is TGTGCCAGCAGTTACCTCGACAGGGGTGGAGGCTACACCTTC. Translated, it gives CASSYLDRGGGYTF.

By share, this clonotype counts as medium-sized. V gene TRBV5-6 combines with J gene TRBJ1-5; no clear D gene. CDR3 length: 14 residues. Trimming stripped 4 bases from V and 7 bases from J, with 15 bases between. Per the germline V gene, CDR1 is SGHDT and CDR2 is YYEEEE. The CDR3 here is CASSRGPSGQPQHF. CDR3 coding DNA: TGTGCCAGCAGCCGTGGTCCAAGCGGGCAGCCCCAGCATTTT.